The clone carrying this T cell receptor beta chain was observed at least ten times. These data are taken from a study of regulatory T cells in long-lasting Graves disease. This CDR3 has 15 residues. The trim removed 3 bases at V and 0 bases at J, leaving 1 base unmatched. Germline V gives CDR1 MDHEN, CDR2 SYDVKM. With iRepertoire HTBI primers and Arm-PCR of CDR3 regions, TCR beta libraries were built. TCRdb re-called the multiplex PCR reads with MiXCR, one entry per CDR3 protein. The sample consists of around 420,000 distinct CDR3 sequences, around a sixth of them appearing once. Time point defined: newly diagnosed GD, antithyroid drugs for less than 3 months. With RNA extracted from PBMCs as input, the TCR library was made. Criteria from the American Thyroid Association guidelines were applied to diagnose Graves' disease.

Here the sequenced sample was peripheral blood mononuclear cells (PBMCs), taken at new diagnosis, from a patient treated with antithyroid drugs. This chain joins TRBV28 and TRBJ1-5; 8 positions agree with TRBD1. This receptor was obtained from a female donor with Graves disease. The CDR3 loop reads CASSLDRDSNQPQHF. In DNA form, the CDR3 reads TGTGCCAGCAGTTTGGACAGGGATAGCAATCAGCCCCAGCATTTT.